These 22 T cell receptor beta chains originate from one sample sequenced in a study of yellow fever vaccine responses in identical twins. One entry per CDR3 protein, called by TCRdb with MiXCR from the RT-PCR reads. The sample has approximately 20,000 distinct CDR3 sequences, around 70% seen once. The material was T cells from blood (PBMCs), unsorted or a sorted subset (not recorded which), obtained before or after yellow fever vaccination (not recorded which). The receptor source for this set is a woman aged 18-29 years who received the yellow fever vaccine.

This clonotype occurred a few times. V is TRBV6-1 and J is TRBJ1-5; no definite D call. The CDR3 is 13 residues long. From germline, CDR1 is MNHNS and CDR2 SASEGT. V dropped 2 bases and J dropped 1 base, with 3 bases sitting between them. The CDR3, as DNA: TGTGCCAGCAGTGAAAAGAGCAATCAGCCCCAGCATTTT. Residues: CASSEKSNQPQHF.

The chain uses TRBV29-1 and TRBJ1-2; D unclear. The CDR3 length is 12 residues. The ends were cut back, 7 bases at V and 4 bases at J, with 13 bases in the middle. Germline assignment: CDR1 SQVTM and CDR2 ANQGSEA. The CDR3 loop is CSAPDRGYGYTF. The CDR3 DNA is TGCAGCGCTCCGGATCGCGGCTATGGCTACACCTTC.

This clonotype showed up just once. The rearrangement joins TRBV12-3 or TRBV12-4 to TRBJ1-1, with D unresolved. The CDR3 is made up of 13 amino acids. V dropped 3 bases and J dropped 7 bases, with 12 bases sitting between them. CDR3 protein: CASSLSRRGEAFF. CDR3 nucleotide sequence: TGTGCCAGCAGTTTGTCCCGACGGGGTGAAGCTTTCTTT.

The rearrangement links TRBV4-2 to TRBJ1-1, with D uncertain. V lost 0 bases and J 0 bases, leaving 2 bases between the germline ends. Germline loops: CDR1 LGHNA, CDR2 YNFKEQ. CDR3 size: 13 residues. CDR3 in amino acids: CASSQDLNTEAFF. Here the CDR3 DNA reads TGTGCCAGCAGCCAAGACTTGAACACTGAAGCTTTCTTT.

V and J are TRBV6-1 and TRBJ2-3, with 9 bases matching TRBD2. V was clipped by 2 bases and J by 0 bases; unmatched bases: 3. The CDR3 length is 16 residues. The germline V gene has CDR1 MNHNS and CDR2 SASEGT. DNA of the CDR3: TGTGCCAGCAGTGAACTAGCGGGGTCTAGCACAGATACGCAGTATTTT. Its protein is CASSELAGSSTDTQYF.

This clonotype has just a few counts. The chain is built from TRBV6-1 and TRBJ2-5; D gene uncertain. This CDR3 comprises 13 residues. The V end lost 7 bases, the J end lost 2 bases, and 11 bases lay between the germline ends. The germline CDR1 and CDR2 sequences are MNHNS and SASEGT. The CDR3 bases are TGTGCCAGCATGAGAAGGAATCAAGAGACCCAGTACTTC. Its translation: CASMRRNQETQYF.

The chain joins TRBV12-3 or TRBV12-4 to TRBJ1-2; D possibly corresponds to TRBD1 (6 bases). V gave up 3 bases and J gave up 8 bases, with 13 bases separating them. The CDR3 contains 13 residues. The CDR3 spells CASSLSGAGGYTF. The CDR3 DNA reads TGTGCCAGCAGTTTGTCGGGGGCCGGCGGCTACACCTTC.

J is TRBJ2-2 and V is TRBV7-3; no clear D gene. Germline V gives CDR1 SGHTA, CDR2 FQGTGA. The CDR3 runs to 12 residues. Between the trimmed V and J ends, which lost 5 bases and 3 bases, there was a span of 4 bases. CDR3 amino acids: CASSPDTGELFF. CDR3 bases: TGTGCCAGCAGCCCCGACACCGGGGAGCTGTTTTTT.

The J gene is TRBJ1-1, the V gene TRBV2, with D unresolved. Looked up from germline, CDR1 is SNHLY and CDR2 is FYNNEI. The CDR3 consists of 14 residues. Between the trimmed V and J ends, which lost 2 bases and 4 bases, there was a span of 11 bases. The CDR3 region has the DNA TGTGCCAGCAGTGAAATAGCGGCCGTCACTGAAGCTTTCTTT. Its translation is CASSEIAAVTEAFF.

The V and J genes are TRBV2 and TRBJ2-1; D might be TRBD2 (6 bases). Deletions cut 5 bases from V and 7 bases from J, with 12 bases between. CDR3 length: 13 amino acids. The germline gives CDR1 SNHLY, CDR2 FYNNEI. The DNA for the CDR3 is TGTGCCAGCAGTCGGGGGAGTAGGAATGAGCAGTTCTTC. Its protein product is CASSRGSRNEQFF.

The chain employs TRBV7-3 and TRBJ2-1; D is unclear. Trimming removed 2 bases at V and 10 bases at J, with 18 bases between. The CDR3 runs 15 residues. Germline values: CDR1 SGHTA, CDR2 FQGTGA. CDR3 DNA: TGTGCCAGCAGCTTATTACCCCTTCCGCTGGAGGAGCAGTTCTTC. It is translated as CASSLLPLPLEEQFF. The full variable domain, in which reference TRBV7-3 and TRBJ2-1 provide the parts outside the CDR3, is GAGVSQTPSNKVTEKGKYVELRCDPISGHTALYWYRQSLGQGPEFLIYFQGTGAADDSGLPNDRFFAVRPEGSVSTLKIQRTERGDSAVYLCASSLLPLPLEEQFFGPGTRLTVL.

The chain carries TRBV11-3 and TRBJ2-7; D call uncertain. CDR3 length: 13 amino acids. CDR1 and CDR2 from the germline V gene are SGHNT and YENEEA. Trimming removed 8 bases from V and 7 bases from J, with 18 bases in between. The CDR3: CASWKEGIWEQYF. CDR3 DNA sequence: TGTGCCAGCTGGAAGGAAGGGATTTGGGAGCAGTACTTC. Combining the CDR3 with reference TRBV11-3 and TRBJ2-7 gives the whole variable domain EAGVVQSPRYKIIEKKQPVAFWCNPISGHNTLYWYLQNLGQGPELLIRYENEEAVDDSQLPKDRFSAERLKGVDSTLKIQPAELGDSAVYLCASWKEGIWEQYFGPGTRLTVT.

This rearrangement joins TRBV20-1 to TRBJ2-7; no clear D. V gave up 3 bases and J gave up 2 bases, with 11 bases separating them. This CDR3 spans 13 amino acids. Germline V gene lookup returns CDR1 DFQATT and CDR2 SNEGSKA (reference sequence). The CDR3 DNA sequence: TGCAGTGCTAGTTCGGGCACCACCTACGAGCAGTACTTC. Protein: CSASSGTTYEQYF.

This chain links TRBV20-1 with TRBJ2-7, with 8 positions matching TRBD1. V shed 0 bases and J 3 bases; nucleotides not matched to a gene: 4. CDR3 length equals 14 residues. Germline lookup yields CDR1 DFQATT and CDR2 SNEGSKA (reference sequence). The CDR3 sequence: CSARDRQGSYEQYF. CDR3 DNA: TGCAGTGCTAGAGATCGACAGGGGAGCTACGAGCAGTACTTC.

J is TRBJ2-7 and V is TRBV2; D perhaps matches TRBD1 (6 bases). The CDR3 length is 14 residues. CDR1 and CDR2 from the germline V gene are SNHLY and FYNNEI. Trimming shortened V by 4 bases and J by 3 bases, and 13 bases separated the two germline ends. The chain's CDR3 is CASSVVAGVYEQYF. In DNA form, the CDR3 reads TGTGCCAGCAGTGTTGTGGCAGGGGTCTACGAGCAGTACTTC.

This sequence joins TRBV10-1 and TRBJ2-1; no firm D call. Trimming cost V 3 bases and J 7 bases, with 19 bases left between them. CDR3 size: 16 residues. Germline assignment: CDR1 WNHNN and CDR2 SYGVQD (reference sequence). CDR3 sequence reads: CASSDARSVPTNEQFF. DNA for the CDR3: TGCGCCAGCAGTGATGCCCGGTCGGTCCCGACTAATGAGCAGTTCTTC.

This clonotype was seen a single time. Here the CDR3 omits its conserved ending phenylalanine or tryptophan, so a read error is the likely source. This CDR3 reads CALGVGLTDTQYL. The CDR3 nucleotides read TGTGCCCTCGGGGTGGGTTTGACAGATACGCAGTATCTT. The chain employs TRBV28 and TRBJ2-3; possible D gene TRBD2, 5 bases. Germline values: CDR1 MDHEN, CDR2 SYDVKM. The germline V and J ends were trimmed by 11 bases and 3 bases, with 15 bases remaining between them. This CDR3 is built from 13 residues.

The V and J genes are TRBV2 and TRBJ2-7; a possible D gene is TRBD1 (5 bases). CDR3 length: 13 residues. CDR1 SNHLY and CDR2 FYNNEI come from the germline V gene. The V end lost 2 bases, the J end lost 3 bases, and 8 bases lay between the germline ends. This CDR3 reads CASSENRFYEQYF. The CDR3 DNA sequence: TGTGCCAGCAGTGAAAACAGGTTCTACGAGCAGTACTTC. The full variable domain, in which reference TRBV2 and TRBJ2-7 provide the parts outside the CDR3, is EPEVTQTPSHQVTQMGQEVILRCVPISNHLYFYWYRQILGQKVEFLVSFYNNEISEKSEIFDDQFSVERPDGSNFTLKIRSTKLEDSAMYFCASSENRFYEQYFGPGTRLTVT.

This clonotype was counted a few times. The chain employs TRBV5-5 and TRBJ1-1, with D possibly TRBD1 on 5 matching bases. V was trimmed by 1 base and J by 1 base, leaving 11 bases between them. CDR1 is SGHKS and CDR2 is YYEKEE in the germline V gene (reference sequence). This CDR3 contains 15 residues. For the CDR3, the DNA is TGTGCCAGCAGCTTGACAGACAGAGGGAACACTGAAGCTTTCTTT. Translated: CASSLTDRGNTEAFF.

This clonotype showed up just a few times. The chain uses TRBV29-1 and TRBJ2-3; D is unclear. In germline, CDR1 is SQVTM, CDR2 ANQGSEA. The CDR3 loop spans 12 amino acids. The ends were cut back, 2 bases at V and 6 bases at J, with 9 bases in the middle. CDR3 amino acids: CSVEHGGDTQYF. CDR3 coding DNA: TGCAGCGTTGAACATGGTGGGGATACGCAGTATTTT.

The chain combines TRBV29-1 with TRBJ2-3; weak D call: TRBD1 (5 bases). This CDR3 has 14 residues. V was clipped by 7 bases and J by 6 bases, with 20 bases between them. The germline CDR1 and CDR2 sequences are SQVTM and ANQGSEA. The CDR3 is CSGERSGPGDTQYF. CDR3 nucleotide sequence: TGCAGCGGAGAAAGGTCAGGGCCCGGGGATACGCAGTATTTT.

This clonotype was counted only a few times. The J gene is TRBJ2-1, the V gene TRBV29-1; 14 nucleotides match TRBD2. The CDR3 has 16 amino acids. Germline V lookup: CDR1 SQVTM, CDR2 ANQGSEA. The J segment lost 2 bases and the V segment lost 7 bases, leaving 7 bases of the junction unmatched. The CDR3 protein is CSAVGTSGSPYNEQFF. The CDR3 nucleotides are TGCAGCGCCGTAGGGACTAGCGGGAGTCCCTACAATGAGCAGTTCTTC.